This T cell receptor beta chain was sequenced for a study of blood T cell repertoires in COVID-19 (TCRdb year 2020). In terms of the full investigation: Samples covering the acute and convalescent phases of COVID-19 were provided by collaborators in the United States, Italy and Spain. HLA class I and class II types, where available, came from metadata supplied by the sample provider rather than from assay-based typing. The prospective study material was composed of cDNA or gDNA derived from T cells, B-cell-depleted T cells, or PBMCs. A de-identified subject ID, COVID-19 status, age in years and sex were almost always included in the sample metadata. The repertoires were released in a freely available public database intended as a resource for research on the immune response to SARS-CoV-2. Subjects who had been exposed to COVID-19, were actively infected with it, or had recovered from it provided the deeply sampled blood TCRbeta repertoires that made up the dataset. Samples came from the ongoing ImmuneRACE study (first 160 participants) plus 1,254 subjects from 6 global collaborators.

On this clone itself: Its antigen remains undetermined. Base qualities were left out, and no much larger clone turns up one base away.

Collaborating institutions collected whole blood in K2EDTA tubes following their own protocols. For TCRbeta analysis, collaborators shipped samples in one of three forms: frozen whole blood, isolated PBMCs, or DNA extracted from either of those sample types. The paper as a whole reports these results and caveats: How much clinical and demographic metadata was included differed by source and by participant, and the metadata was provided uncurated.

The immunoSEQ Assay, a bias-controlled multiplex PCR, was used to amplify TCRbeta CDR3 regions from genomic DNA. The study's processing was this. Nucleated cell counts per sample were estimated from amplification of reference gene primers within the assay. Sequence reads were collapsed and filtered to measure the absolute abundance of every unique TCRbeta CDR3 rearrangement. Productive Simpson clonality was computed per sample as the square root of Simpson's diversity index over productive rearrangements. In TCRdb, the immuneACCESS table is reduced to in-frame sequences with V and J assigned. These tables do not hold every clone; where another copy was compared, an unresolved V gene accounts for under half, and the others remain unexplained. V and J calls and clone size follow that table, whereas D and trimming were derived from the DNA. Recorded for this sample are 200,000 to 250,000 clones; about 79% of them occurred a single time. In total, the top ten clones hold about 10% of the sample.

The CDR3, from cysteine to phenylalanine, totals 14 residues. This entry keeps only the CDR3 DNA: 42 bases, framed from base 1. The germline V gene specifies SGHTA as CDR1 and FQGNSA as CDR2. The junction shows trimming of 4 bases on V and 5 bases on J, plus 14 bases between the germline ends. The material sequenced was peripheral blood. This sequence was found in an elderly man with acute or convalescent COVID-19. The receptor chain draws on TRBV7-2 and TRBJ2-5; D gene: possibly TRBD2, on 6 matching bases. The CDR3 sequence is CASSSSLGGETQYF. The DNA is TGTGCCAGCAGCTCTTCCCTTGGGGGGGAGACCCAGTACTTC.